One sample yielded the 31 T cell receptor beta chains listed below, sequenced in a study of blood T cell repertoires in COVID-19 (dated by TCRdb to between 2020 and 2021). The library was prepared using the immunoSEQ multiplex PCR assay. This immuneACCESS table, as held by TCRdb, lists in-frame sequences with V and J called but not all clones. Of the missing ones, under half trace to an unresolved V gene in checked studies; the others have no known cause. The sample profile shows over 60,000 clones; about four fifths of them were found once. The ten largest clones take up roughly 15% of the sample. Sequencing input: peripheral blood. The receptor source for this set is a woman older than 75 with acute or convalescent COVID-19.

The chain links TRBV5-1 to TRBJ2-7; 14 nucleotides align to TRBD2. After removal of 7 bases from V and 5 bases from J, the junction contained 5 bases not matched to a gene. The CDR3 length is 14 residues. Looked up from germline, CDR1 is SGHRS and CDR2 is YFSETQ. DNA of the CDR3: TGCGCCAGCGGAGGGACTAGCGGGAGCCACGAGCAGTACTTC. This codes for CASGGTSGSHEQYF.

The chain carries TRBV5-1 and TRBJ2-1, with TRBD2 as a possible D gene (6 bases). The CDR3 is 16 amino acids. The germline V gene has CDR1 SGHRS and CDR2 YFSETQ. Trimming took off 3 bases at V and 0 bases at J, with 13 bases between the two ends. CDR3 region: CASSSLGGSSYNEQFF. CDR3 DNA: TGCGCCAGCAGCTCCCTGGGAGGCAGCTCCTACAATGAGCAGTTCTTC.

This chain connects TRBV28 to TRBJ1-4; D gene unclear. CDR1 is MDHEN and CDR2 is SYDVKM in the germline V gene. V was cut by 4 bases and J by 0 bases, with 9 bases left in between. The CDR3 sequence is 15 residues long. DNA of the CDR3: TGTGCCAGCAGTTCGGCCGGGACAACTAATGAAAAACTGTTTTTT. This gives the protein CASSSAGTTNEKLFF. Combining the CDR3 with reference TRBV28 and TRBJ1-4 gives the whole variable domain DVKVTQSSRYLVKRTGEKVFLECVQDMDHENMFWYRQDPGLGLRLIYFSYDVKMKEKGDIPEGYSVSREKKERFSLILESASTNQTSMYLCASSSAGTTNEKLFFGSGTQLSVL.

The rearrangement links TRBV7-9 to TRBJ2-2; D is possibly TRBD2 (6 bases). This CDR3 has 16 amino acids. Per germline, CDR1 SEHNR and CDR2 FQNEAQ (reference sequence). V was clipped by 4 bases and J by 7 bases, with 19 bases between them. CDR3: CASSSILTSRGGELFF. The CDR3 DNA follows: TGTGCCAGCAGCTCCATTCTCACTAGCCGGGGCGGGGAGCTGTTTTTT.

The chain joins TRBV7-9 to TRBJ2-5; 12 bases line up with TRBD2. Germline loops: CDR1 SEHNR, CDR2 FQNEAQ (reference sequence). The CDR3 is made up of 17 amino acids. V lost 5 bases, J lost 2 bases, and 9 bases stayed unmatched. The CDR3 here is CASSDLQGTSGQETQYF. Here the CDR3 DNA reads TGTGCCAGCAGCGACCTACAGGGGACTAGCGGGCAAGAGACCCAGTACTTC.

The chain recombines TRBV18 with TRBJ2-7, with 8 bases that match TRBD2. With V trimmed by 4 bases and J by 1 base, 12 bases remained unmatched. The CDR3 consists of 17 residues. CDR1 and CDR2 (germline): KGHSH, LQKENI. As DNA, the CDR3 is TGTGCCAGCTCACTACAGAGACTAGCGACCTTTTCCTACGAGCAGTACTTC. Its translation is CASSLQRLATFSYEQYF.

The rearrangement uses TRBV20-1 and TRBJ2-1, with D hard to call. The germline CDR1 and CDR2 sequences are DFQATT and SNEGSKA (reference sequence). V gave up 3 bases and J gave up 4 bases, with 4 bases separating them. CDR3 length equals 11 residues. The CDR3 DNA follows: TGCAGTGCTAGTTCGTACAATGAGCAGTTCTTC. Protein product: CSASSYNEQFF.

The gene calls are TRBV5-1 and TRBJ1-1; 11 positions match TRBD1. This CDR3 is 15 amino acids long. From germline, CDR1 is SGHRS and CDR2 YFSETQ. Unmatched junction bases numbered 4, after V lost 2 bases and J lost 4 bases. In nucleotides, the CDR3 is TGCGCCAGCAGCTTTTGGGGGACAGGGGGCACTGAAGCTTTCTTT. It codes for CASSFWGTGGTEAFF.

The chain recombines TRBV10-3 with TRBJ1-4, with D perhaps TRBD1 (6 bases). The CDR3 extends over 16 amino acids. V lost 0 bases to trimming and J lost 8 bases, with 16 bases between them. Germline lookup yields CDR1 ENHRY and CDR2 SYGVKD. Written as DNA, the CDR3 is TGTGCCATCAGTGAGTCCCTGGGGGGGGCAACAGAAAAACTGTTTTTT. Protein sequence: CAISESLGGATEKLFF.

There are a few counts of this clone. The V and J genes are TRBV3-1 (or the pseudogene TRBV3-2) and TRBJ2-7; 7 bases line up with TRBD2. Germline V lookup: CDR1 LGHDT, CDR2 YNNKEL (reference sequence). The J segment lost 4 bases and the V segment lost 3 bases, leaving 6 bases of the junction unmatched. This CDR3 contains 14 residues. The CDR3, as DNA: TGTGCCAGCAGCCATGTCGGGGGGTATTACGAGCAGTACTTC. It encodes CASSHVGGYYEQYF.

The J gene is TRBJ2-1, the V gene TRBV3-1 (or the pseudogene TRBV3-2), with D maybe TRBD2 (5 bases). The germline V and J ends were trimmed by 2 bases and 6 bases, with 17 bases remaining between them. This CDR3 contains 16 residues. The germline gives CDR1 LGHDT, CDR2 YNNKEL (reference sequence). The chain's CDR3 is CASSQPTGLATNEQFF. The CDR3 DNA reads TGTGCCAGCAGCCAACCTACCGGACTGGCTACCAATGAGCAGTTCTTC.

This clone was observed a few times. The rearrangement links TRBV5-1 to TRBJ1-2, with 7 bases matching TRBD1. The germline CDR1 and CDR2 sequences are SGHRS and YFSETQ. This CDR3 comprises 13 residues. V was pared by 4 bases and J by 4 bases, with 4 bases of the junction left unmatched. The CDR3 sequence is CASSQGQFYGYTF. The CDR3 region has the DNA TGCGCCAGCAGCCAGGGACAGTTCTATGGCTACACCTTC.

The rearrangement uses TRBV11-2 and TRBJ2-2, with a possible D match to TRBD1 (6 bases). This CDR3 comprises 15 residues. Per germline, CDR1 SGHAT and CDR2 FQNNGV. Trimming took off 0 bases at V and 5 bases at J, with 10 bases between the two ends. The CDR3 region has the DNA TGTGCCAGCAGCTTAGATAACAGGGCTACCGGGGAGCTGTTTTTT. It translates to CASSLDNRATGELFF.

This rearrangement joins TRBV7-9 to TRBJ2-7; tentative D call: TRBD2 (6 bases). From germline, CDR1 is SEHNR and CDR2 FQNEAQ (reference sequence). The CDR3 runs to 15 residues. The V end was cut by 5 bases, the J end by 2 bases, with 16 bases between. The CDR3 loop reads CASSLGGIVTYEQYF. The DNA of the CDR3 is TGTGCCAGCAGCCTAGGAGGGATAGTAACCTACGAGCAGTACTTC. Full variable domain (remainder filled in from reference TRBV7-9 and TRBJ2-7): DTGVSQNPRHKITKRGQNVTFRCDPISEHNRLYWYRQTLGQGPEFLTYFQNEAQLEKSRLLSDRFSAERPKGSFSTLEIQRTEQGDSAMYLCASSLGGIVTYEQYFGPGTRLTVT.

The chain employs TRBV30 and TRBJ1-1; possible D gene TRBD1, 6 bases. The CDR3 totals 13 residues. Germline loops: CDR1 GTSNPN, CDR2 SVGIG (reference sequence). The germline V and J ends were trimmed by 1 base and 5 bases, with 11 bases remaining between them. CDR3 in amino acids: CAWSEGGGTEAFF. The DNA of the CDR3 is TGTGCCTGGAGTGAGGGGGGGGGAACTGAAGCTTTCTTT.

V and J are TRBV4-1 and TRBJ1-2; D gene uncertain. The germline V gene has CDR1 MGHRA and CDR2 YSYEKL. Trimming removed 4 bases from V and 10 bases from J, with 10 bases in between. The CDR3 runs 11 residues. DNA for the CDR3: TGCGCCAGCAGCCTTAAGGGAGACTACACCTTC. The encoded protein is CASSLKGDYTF.

The chain joins TRBV29-1 to TRBJ2-7; D is undetermined. Between the trimmed V and J ends, which lost 4 bases and 7 bases, there was a span of 11 bases. Germline V gene lookup returns CDR1 SQVTM and CDR2 ANQGSEA. There are 11 residues in the CDR3. CDR3 bases: TGCAGCGTTGGAGGCGACGGGGAGCAGTACTTC. Translation: CSVGGDGEQYF.

This clone was recorded once. The chain combines TRBV15 with TRBJ2-3; 7 bases are a match to TRBD1. Germline V gene data show CDR1 as LNHNV and CDR2 as YYDKDF (reference sequence). With V trimmed by 4 bases and J by 4 bases, 11 bases remained unmatched. This CDR3 region has 16 residues. CDR3 region: CATSTSRDRVSDTQYF. As DNA, the CDR3 is TGTGCCACCAGCACCTCACGTGACAGGGTTTCAGATACGCAGTATTTT.

This clone was found a few times. This chain uses TRBV5-6 with TRBJ1-4; tentative D call: TRBD1 (6 bases). V was clipped by 4 bases and J by 4 bases, with 14 bases between them. This CDR3 contains 15 residues. Germline V gene data show CDR1 as SGHDT and CDR2 as YYEEEE. The CDR3 DNA sequence: TGTGCCAGCAGCGGGGGGGCACAGCTTAATGAAAAACTGTTTTTT. It codes for CASSGGAQLNEKLFF.

The rearrangement links TRBV19 to TRBJ1-2, with TRBD1 matching 9 bases. V lost 5 bases, J lost 6 bases, and 10 bases stayed unmatched. The CDR3 totals 15 residues. The germline V gene encodes CDR1 LNHDA and CDR2 SQIVND (reference sequence). The CDR3 reads CASSAYGTGFHGYTF. Here the CDR3 DNA reads TGTGCCAGTAGTGCCTACGGGACAGGGTTCCATGGCTACACCTTC.

This rearrangement joins TRBV11-2 to TRBJ2-5, with 8 bases lining up with TRBD2. The J segment lost 4 bases and the V segment lost 2 bases, leaving 3 bases of the junction unmatched. CDR1 is SGHAT and CDR2 is FQNNGV in the germline V gene. The CDR3 covers 14 residues. CDR3 nucleotide sequence: TGTGCCAGCAGCTTAAGCGGGAGTGGAGAGACCCAGTACTTC. Translation gives CASSLSGSGETQYF.

J is TRBJ1-4 and V is TRBV6-2 or TRBV6-3, with 9 bases matching TRBD1. The germline V gene has CDR1 MNHEY and CDR2 SVGEGT. J gave up 7 bases and V 6 bases, and 6 bases lay outside the gene matches. This CDR3 spans 14 amino acids. CDR3 coding DNA: TGTGCCAGCAGCAGGGACAGGGTCAGTGAAAAACTGTTTTTT. Its translation is CASSRDRVSEKLFF.

The rearrangement uses TRBV5-1 and TRBJ1-1; a weak D match, TRBD1 (5 bases). Looked up from germline, CDR1 is SGHRS and CDR2 is YFSETQ. The CDR3 totals 15 residues. The V end lost 5 bases, the J end lost 4 bases, and 18 bases lay between the germline ends. The CDR3: CASSNDGRVSTEAFF. The CDR3 region has the DNA TGCGCCAGCAGTAATGACGGCAGGGTAAGCACTGAAGCTTTCTTT.

V and J are TRBV29-1 and TRBJ2-7; 12 bases match TRBD2. This CDR3 has 12 amino acids. Trimming cost V 8 bases and J 7 bases; bases outside gene matches: 6. Germline V gene lookup returns CDR1 SQVTM and CDR2 ANQGSEA. The CDR3 here is CSTTSGSGEQYF. In DNA, the CDR3 is TGCAGCACGACTAGCGGGAGTGGGGAGCAGTACTTC.

The chain combines TRBV30 with TRBJ1-1; TRBD1 matches 9 bases. Germline CDR1 reads GTSNPN; CDR2 reads SVGIG (reference sequence). V dropped 3 bases and J dropped 10; count of bases not matched to a gene: 6. The CDR3 is 12 amino acids. CDR3 region: CAWRPDRGRAFF. The CDR3 region has the DNA TGTGCCTGGAGGCCGGACAGGGGTCGAGCTTTCTTT.

This sequence joins TRBV10-3 and TRBJ1-2; no firm D call. The CDR3 sequence is 12 residues long. Germline CDR1 reads ENHRY; CDR2 reads SYGVKD. V was cut by 2 bases and J by 2 bases, with 3 bases left in between. CDR3 residues: CAISELNYGYTF. CDR3 DNA sequence: TGTGCCATCAGTGAGCTGAACTATGGCTACACCTTC.

This chain connects TRBV11-3 to TRBJ2-7; 8 nucleotides agree with TRBD1. This CDR3 is 15 amino acids long. CDR1 is SGHNT, CDR2 YENEEA, per germline. The V gene end was trimmed by 2 bases and the J gene end by 2 bases; junction bases not matched to a gene: 5. CDR3 in DNA: TGTGCCAGCAGCTTATTCACAGGGGGTCCCTACGAGCAGTACTTC. Encoded protein: CASSLFTGGPYEQYF.

The chain is built from TRBV24-1 and TRBJ2-1; TRBD2 aligns across 10 bases. This CDR3 comprises 16 residues. Germline V CDR1 and CDR2: KGHDR, SFDVKD. J gave up 7 bases and V 3 bases, and 8 bases lay outside the gene matches. In DNA form, the CDR3 reads TGTGCCACCAGTGATAGGGCTAGCGGGAGCTCAAATGAGCAGTTCTTC. It yields the protein CATSDRASGSSNEQFF.

The chain uses TRBV18 and TRBJ1-1, with TRBD1 as a possible D gene (6 bases). The CDR3 has 13 amino acids. Trimming shortened V by 3 bases and J by 7 bases, and 12 bases separated the two germline ends. Per the germline V gene, CDR1 is KGHSH and CDR2 is LQKENI. The CDR3 protein is CASSPREGGEAFF. CDR3 bases: TGTGCCAGCTCACCTCGAGAAGGGGGTGAAGCTTTCTTT.

V usage is TRBV29-1 and J usage is TRBJ2-7; no reliable D call. This CDR3 contains 12 residues. From germline, CDR1 is SQVTM and CDR2 ANQGSEA. Trimming pared 5 bases from V and 1 base from J, leaving 9 bases between. The CDR3 protein is CSVSQSSYEQYF. The CDR3 DNA follows: TGCAGCGTTTCACAGAGTTCCTACGAGCAGTACTTC.

By its share, this clone is medium-sized. The chain couples TRBV27 to TRBJ1-2, with D maybe TRBD1 (5 bases). The V end was cut by 5 bases, the J end by 3 bases, with 19 bases between. The length of the CDR3 is 16 residues. Germline CDR1 is MNHEY and CDR2 is SMNVEV (reference sequence). Here the CDR3 reads CASSLRGEGRDYGYTF. For the CDR3, the DNA is TGTGCCAGCAGTCTGCGGGGGGAGGGAAGGGACTATGGCTACACCTTC.